A single sample gave rise to the 7 T cell receptor beta chains below, sequenced in a study of cytomegalovirus exposure and HLA in healthy donors. The PCR was carried out with 60 Vbeta primers and 13 Jbeta primers. Using immunoSEQ multiplex PCR, the repertoire was profiled, and TCRdb retains in-frame clones only, with some absent. The data contain 110,000 or so clones, around three quarters of them singletons. Sequencing input: PBMCs. The receptor set was obtained from a human donor in good health.

V and J are TRBV7-9 and TRBJ1-3; D is perhaps TRBD1 (5 bases). Trimming took off 8 bases at V and 4 bases at J, with 12 bases between the two ends. Germline CDR1 SEHNR, CDR2 FQNEAQ (reference sequence). CDR3 length: 13 amino acids. CDR3 residues: CASSPGSGNTIYF. The CDR3 bases are TGTGCCAGCTCCCCAGGGTCCGGAAACACCATATATTTT.

The CDR3 protein is CASSPPQRSYEQYF. Written as DNA, the CDR3 is TGTGCCAGCAGCCCCCCCCAGCGCTCCTACGAGCAGTACTTC. V usage is TRBV7-2 and J usage is TRBJ2-7; D ambiguous. Germline CDR1 is SGHTA and CDR2 is FQGNSA. The CDR3 runs 14 residues. Trimming left V 5 bases short and J 0 bases short, with 11 bases between.

The genes are TRBV30 and TRBJ1-2, with TRBD1 matching 8 bases. The germline V gene has CDR1 GTSNPN and CDR2 SVGIG (reference sequence). CDR3 length: 13 amino acids. J lost 4 bases, V lost 3 bases, and 4 bases had no gene match. CDR3 in amino acids: CAWRDRVVYGYTF. CDR3 coding DNA: TGTGCCTGGAGGGACAGGGTGGTCTATGGCTACACCTTC. Full variable domain (missing parts from reference TRBV30 and TRBJ1-2): SQTIHQWPATLVQPVGSPLSLECTVEGTSNPNLYWYRQAAGRGLQLLFYSVGIGQISSEVPQNLSASRPQDRQFILSSKKLLLSDSGFYLCAWRDRVVYGYTFGSGTRLTVV.

The chain links TRBV5-1 to TRBJ2-7; TRBD1 is a possible D gene (6 bases). Germline loops: CDR1 SGHRS, CDR2 YFSETQ. V lost 4 bases and J lost 2, with 13 bases in between. This CDR3 has 14 amino acids. CDR3: CASSEQGWTYEQYF. DNA of the CDR3: TGCGCCAGCAGCGAACAGGGATGGACCTACGAGCAGTACTTC.

V is TRBV10-3 and J is TRBJ1-4; 7 positions match TRBD1. V lost 11 bases, J lost 5 bases, and 8 bases stayed unmatched. CDR3 length: 13 amino acids. Germline lookup yields CDR1 ENHRY and CDR2 SYGVKD. The CDR3 DNA reads as TGTGCCTCGGCGGGACAGCTAAATGAAAAACTGTTTTTT. Its translation is CASAGQLNEKLFF.

The rearrangement joins TRBV7-6 to TRBJ2-5; D might be TRBD2 (5 bases). V gave up 4 bases and J gave up 5 bases, with 17 bases separating them. The CDR3 contains 15 residues. Germline CDR1 is SGHVS and CDR2 is FNYEAQ. DNA for the CDR3: TGTGCCAGCAGCTCCCGAGGATGGCCGGGGGAGACCCAGTACTTC. Amino acid sequence: CASSSRGWPGETQYF. The full variable domain, rest sourced from reference TRBV7-6 and TRBJ2-5, is GAGVSQSPRYKVTKRGQDVALRCDPISGHVSLYWYRQALGQGPEFLTYFNYEAQQDKSGLPNDRFSAERPEGSISTLTIQRTEQRDSAMYRCASSSRGWPGETQYFGPGTRLLVL.

This clone was detected only a few times. The rearrangement joins TRBV7-9 to TRBJ1-4, with D uncertain. CDR3 length: 13 residues. Trimming removed 0 bases at V and 6 bases at J, with 5 bases between. CDR1 SEHNR and CDR2 FQNEAQ come from the germline V gene (reference sequence). The CDR3 DNA is TGTGCCAGCAGCTTAGCCCTACATGAAAAACTGTTTTTT. Amino acids: CASSLALHEKLFF.